This record covers a single T cell receptor beta chain. Its antigen is unidentified. Researchers gathered lesional scalp punch biopsies and peripheral blood from patients with alopecia areata. Sorting from PBMCs produced CD4+ and CD8+ T cells. The sample belongs to a study of CD8+ T cells in alopecia areata. Study findings and constraints: Affected scalp, especially in alopecia totalis/universalis, had a higher clonality than normal scalp did. Scalp repertoires also include resident alphabeta T cells from normal skin.

Reverse transcription of extracted RNA yielded cDNA, which provided the sequencing template. Using immunoSEQ multiplex PCR, the repertoire was profiled, and TCRdb retains in-frame clones only, with some absent. In the table there are 60,000 to 65,000 clones, roughly two fifths of which are singletons. Germline V CDR1 and CDR2: SNHLY, FYNNEI. The CDR3 has 14 residues. The germline V and J ends were trimmed by 6 bases and 1 base, with 11 bases remaining between them. The sequence derives from a human donor with alopecia areata. Sequencing used NKG2D-low CD8+ T cells sorted from blood. V and J are TRBV2 and TRBJ2-3; D not certain. This chain's CDR3 is CASSPNMGTDTQYF. In DNA form, the CDR3 reads TGTGCCAGCAGCCCCAATATGGGCACAGATACGCAGTATTTT.